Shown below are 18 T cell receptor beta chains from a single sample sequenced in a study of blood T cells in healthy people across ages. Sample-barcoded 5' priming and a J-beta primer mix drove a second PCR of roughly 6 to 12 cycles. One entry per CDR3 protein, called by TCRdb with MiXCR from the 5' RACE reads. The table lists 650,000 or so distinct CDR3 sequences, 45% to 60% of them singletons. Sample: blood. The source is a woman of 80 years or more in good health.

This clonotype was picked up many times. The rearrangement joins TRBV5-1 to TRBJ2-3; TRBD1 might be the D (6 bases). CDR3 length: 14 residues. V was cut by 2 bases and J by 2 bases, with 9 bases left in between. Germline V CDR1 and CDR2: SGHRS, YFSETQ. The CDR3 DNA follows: TGCGCCAGCAGCTTCGGACAGCCCACAGATACGCAGTATTTT. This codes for CASSFGQPTDTQYF.

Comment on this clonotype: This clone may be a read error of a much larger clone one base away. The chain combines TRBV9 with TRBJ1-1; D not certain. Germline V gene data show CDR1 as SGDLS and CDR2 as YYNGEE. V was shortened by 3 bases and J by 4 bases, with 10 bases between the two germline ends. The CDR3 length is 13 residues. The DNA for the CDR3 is TGTGCCAGCAGCGGGCAGATGAGCACTGAAGCTTTCTTT. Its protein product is CASSGQMSTEAFF.

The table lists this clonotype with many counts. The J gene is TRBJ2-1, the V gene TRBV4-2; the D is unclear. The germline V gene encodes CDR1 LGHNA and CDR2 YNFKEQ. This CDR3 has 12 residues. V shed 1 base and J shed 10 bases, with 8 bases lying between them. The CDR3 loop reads CASSQAVGEQFF. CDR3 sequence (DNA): TGTGCCAGCAGCCAAGCAGTCGGCGAGCAGTTCTTC.

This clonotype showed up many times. CDR3 sequence: CASSQDSGGAIYNEQFF. As DNA, the CDR3 is TGCGCCAGCAGCCAAGATAGCGGCGGCGCCATCTACAATGAGCAGTTCTTC. The chain couples TRBV4-1 to TRBJ2-1, with a tentative D call TRBD2 (6 bases). CDR3 length: 17 residues. The V end lost 0 bases, the J end lost 3 bases, and 15 bases lay between the germline ends. The germline V gene has CDR1 MGHRA and CDR2 YSYEKL.

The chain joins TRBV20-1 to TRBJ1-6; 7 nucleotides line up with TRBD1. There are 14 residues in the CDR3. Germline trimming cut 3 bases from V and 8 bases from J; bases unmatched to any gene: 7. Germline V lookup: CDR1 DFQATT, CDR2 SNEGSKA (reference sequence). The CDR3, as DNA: TGCAGTGCTAGCAAGGACAGGACCTATTCACCCCTCCACTTT. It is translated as CSASKDRTYSPLHF.

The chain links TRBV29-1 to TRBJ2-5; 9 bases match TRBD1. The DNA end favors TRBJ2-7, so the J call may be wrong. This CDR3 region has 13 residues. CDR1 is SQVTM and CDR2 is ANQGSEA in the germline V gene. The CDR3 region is CSVETGGGDEQYF. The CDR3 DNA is TGCAGCGTTGAAACAGGGGGCGGCGACGAGCAGTACTTC.

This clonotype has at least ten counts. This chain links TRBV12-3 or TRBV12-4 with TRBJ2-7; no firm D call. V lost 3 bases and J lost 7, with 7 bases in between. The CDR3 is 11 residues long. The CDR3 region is CASSLLSEQYF. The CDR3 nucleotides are TGTGCCAGCAGTTTGCTGTCGGAGCAGTACTTC.

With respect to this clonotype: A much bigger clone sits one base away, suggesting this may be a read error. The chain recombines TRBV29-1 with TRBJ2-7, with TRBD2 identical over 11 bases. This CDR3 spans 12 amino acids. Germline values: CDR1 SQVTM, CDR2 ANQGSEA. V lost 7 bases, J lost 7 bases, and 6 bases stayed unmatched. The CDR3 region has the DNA TGCAGCGCGACTAGCGGGGTAAATGAGCAGTACTTC. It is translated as CSATSGVNEQYF.

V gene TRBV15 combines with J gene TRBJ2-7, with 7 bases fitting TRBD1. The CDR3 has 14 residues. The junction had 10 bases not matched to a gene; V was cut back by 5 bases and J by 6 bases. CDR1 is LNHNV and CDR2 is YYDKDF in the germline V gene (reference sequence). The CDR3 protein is CATSGQASGGEQYF. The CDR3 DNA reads TGTGCCACCAGCGGACAGGCGTCAGGGGGCGAGCAGTACTTC. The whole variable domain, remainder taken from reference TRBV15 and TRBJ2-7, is DAMVIQNPRYQVTQFGKPVTLSCSQTLNHNVMYWYQQKSSQAPKLLFHYYDKDFNNEADTPDNFQSRRPNTSFCFLDIRSPGLGDTAMYLCATSGQASGGEQYFGPGTRLTVT.

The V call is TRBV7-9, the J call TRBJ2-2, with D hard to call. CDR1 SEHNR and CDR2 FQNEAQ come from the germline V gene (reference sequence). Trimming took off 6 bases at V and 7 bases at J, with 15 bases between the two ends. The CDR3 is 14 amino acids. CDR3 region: CASRQKGQSGELFF. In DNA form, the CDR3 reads TGTGCCAGCAGACAGAAGGGCCAGAGCGGGGAGCTGTTTTTT. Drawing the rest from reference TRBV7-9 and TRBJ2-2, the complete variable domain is DTGVSQNPRHKITKRGQNVTFRCDPISEHNRLYWYRQTLGQGPEFLTYFQNEAQLEKSRLLSDRFSAERPKGSFSTLEIQRTEQGDSAMYLCASRQKGQSGELFFGEGSRLTVL.

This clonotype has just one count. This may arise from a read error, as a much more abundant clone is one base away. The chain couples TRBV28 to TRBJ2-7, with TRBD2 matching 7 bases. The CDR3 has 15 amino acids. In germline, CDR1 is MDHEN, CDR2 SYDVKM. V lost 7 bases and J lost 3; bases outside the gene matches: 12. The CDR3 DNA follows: TGTGCCAGCATCGCACCGGATGCGGGGGTCTACGAGCAGTACTTC. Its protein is CASIAPDAGVYEQYF.

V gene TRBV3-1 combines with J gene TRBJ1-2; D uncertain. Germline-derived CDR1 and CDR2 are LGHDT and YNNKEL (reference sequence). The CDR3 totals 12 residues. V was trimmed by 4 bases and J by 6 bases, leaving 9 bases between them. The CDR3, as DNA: TGTGCCAGCAGCCGATCGAGGGATGGCTACACCTTC. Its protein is CASSRSRDGYTF.

For the CDR3, the DNA is TGTGCCCTGGGCGGTCTAGCGGGTTTTCAATCGAACACCGGGGAGCTGTTTTTT. Protein sequence: CALGGLAGFQSNTGELFF. The genes are TRBV7-7 and TRBJ2-2; 8 bases are shared with TRBD2. With 11 bases clipped from V and 0 bases from J, the junction kept 17 bases outside the gene matches. The CDR3 consists of 18 residues. The germline V gene has CDR1 SSHAT and CDR2 FNYEAQ (reference sequence).

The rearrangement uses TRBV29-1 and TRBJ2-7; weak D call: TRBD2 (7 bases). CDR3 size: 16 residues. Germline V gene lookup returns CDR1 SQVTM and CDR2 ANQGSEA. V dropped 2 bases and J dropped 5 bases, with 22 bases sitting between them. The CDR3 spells CSVEFVGSGTPNEQYF. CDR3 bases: TGCAGCGTTGAATTCGTGGGGAGCGGGACACCGAACGAGCAGTACTTC.

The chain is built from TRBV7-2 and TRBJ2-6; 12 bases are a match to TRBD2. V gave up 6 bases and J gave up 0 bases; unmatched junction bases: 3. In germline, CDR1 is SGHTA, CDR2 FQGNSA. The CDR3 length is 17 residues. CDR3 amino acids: CASSLTSGGSGANVLTF. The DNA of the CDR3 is TGTGCCAGCAGTTTGACTAGCGGGGGCTCTGGGGCCAACGTCCTGACTTTC.

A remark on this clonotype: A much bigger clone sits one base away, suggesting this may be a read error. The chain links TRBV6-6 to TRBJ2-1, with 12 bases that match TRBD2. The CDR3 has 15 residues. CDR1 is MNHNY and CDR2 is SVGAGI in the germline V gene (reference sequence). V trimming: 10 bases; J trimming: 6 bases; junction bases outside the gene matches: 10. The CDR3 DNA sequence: TGTGCCATCCGCCTCCCGACTAGCGGGGGCAATGAGCAGTTCTTC. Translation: CAIRLPTSGGNEQFF.

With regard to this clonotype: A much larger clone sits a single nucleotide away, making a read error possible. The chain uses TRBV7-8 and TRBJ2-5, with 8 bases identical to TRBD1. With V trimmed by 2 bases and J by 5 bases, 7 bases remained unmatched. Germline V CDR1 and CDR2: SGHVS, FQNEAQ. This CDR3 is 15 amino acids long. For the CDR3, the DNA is TGTGCCAGCAGCTTACCCTGGACAGGGCCGGAGACCCAGTACTTC. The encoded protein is CASSLPWTGPETQYF.

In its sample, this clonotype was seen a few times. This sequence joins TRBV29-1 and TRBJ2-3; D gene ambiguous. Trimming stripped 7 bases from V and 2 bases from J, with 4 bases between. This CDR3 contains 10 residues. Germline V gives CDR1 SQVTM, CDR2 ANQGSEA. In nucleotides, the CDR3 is TGCAGCGCCCACACAGATACGCAGTATTTT. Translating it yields CSAHTDTQYF.